This passage covers 30 T cell receptor beta chains from one sample sequenced in a study of blood T cell repertoires in COVID-19. Profiled with immunoSEQ multiplex PCR; TCRdb holds only in-frame clones, not every one. This table holds about 400,000 clones, 89% found once. The material sequenced was PBMCs or T cells enriched from blood (not recorded which). All receptors come from a woman in her thirties who had recovered from COVID-19.

There are a few counts of this clone. This chain uses TRBV6-4 with TRBJ1-6; D is unresolved. Deletions cut 11 bases from V and 5 bases from J, with 13 bases between. The CDR3 contains 13 residues. Germline V gives CDR1 MRHNA, CDR2 SNTAGT. The CDR3 here is CAGQRRHNSPLHF. In DNA form, the CDR3 reads TGTGCCGGGCAAAGACGGCATAATTCACCCCTCCACTTT.

J is TRBJ2-1 and V is TRBV6-1; 7 nucleotides agree with TRBD2. The J segment lost 2 bases and the V segment lost 1 base, leaving 2 bases of the junction unmatched. CDR3 length equals 15 residues. Germline values: CDR1 MNHNS, CDR2 SASEGT. Here the CDR3 DNA reads TGTGCCAGCAGTGAAGTCGGGGGGACCTACAATGAGCAGTTCTTC. This codes for CASSEVGGTYNEQFF.

V and J are TRBV4-2 and TRBJ2-7, with TRBD2 matching over 8 bases. V lost 3 bases to trimming and J lost 3 bases; unmatched junction nucleotides: 4. There are 14 residues in the CDR3. Germline V gene lookup returns CDR1 LGHNA and CDR2 YNFKEQ. Here the CDR3 DNA reads TGTGCCAGCAGCCAGAGCGGGAGAATCTACGAGCAGTACTTC. This translates into CASSQSGRIYEQYF.

The chain links TRBV15 to TRBJ2-3; a possible D gene is TRBD2 (5 bases). In germline, CDR1 is LNHNV, CDR2 YYDKDF (reference sequence). This CDR3 spans 16 amino acids. V gave up 1 base and J gave up 5 bases, with 16 bases separating them. CDR3 sequence reads: CATSRGTGVGGDTQYF. The CDR3 region has the DNA TGTGCCACCAGCAGAGGAACCGGGGTAGGAGGAGATACGCAGTATTTT.

This clone was seen just once. This sequence joins TRBV20-1 and TRBJ1-5, with a tentative D call TRBD1 (6 bases). Germline assignment: CDR1 DFQATT and CDR2 SNEGSKA (reference sequence). The CDR3 has 14 amino acids. Trimming left V 3 bases short and J 4 bases short, with 13 bases between. This CDR3 reads CSASGGVGNQPQHF. The CDR3 bases are TGCAGTGCTAGTGGGGGCGTGGGAAATCAGCCCCAGCATTTT.

The rearrangement links TRBV29-1 to TRBJ2-5, with D possibly TRBD1 on 6 matching bases. CDR1 is SQVTM, CDR2 ANQGSEA, per germline. The CDR3 is 14 amino acids. Trimming took 7 bases from V and 4 from J, leaving 19 bases between them. In nucleotides, the CDR3 is TGCAGCGCTGCCCTAGGGACACAGAGAGAGACCCAGTACTTC. The encoded protein is CSAALGTQRETQYF. Looking up the rest from reference TRBV29-1 and TRBJ2-5 gives the full variable domain: SAVISQKPSRDICQRGTSLTIQCQVDSQVTMMFWYRQQPGQSLTLIATANQGSEATYESGFVIDKFPISRPNLTFSTLTVSNMSPEDSSIYLCSAALGTQRETQYFGPGTRLLVL.

The J gene is TRBJ2-1, the V gene TRBV30, with a tentative D call TRBD2 (6 bases). This CDR3 contains 13 residues. V lost 4 bases and J 3 bases, leaving 10 bases between the germline ends. Germline V gives CDR1 GTSNPN, CDR2 SVGIG (reference sequence). CDR3: CAWKRGSYNEQFF. CDR3 DNA sequence: TGTGCCTGGAAACGGGGGAGCTACAATGAGCAGTTCTTC.

Concerning this clone itself: The same CDR3 is also encoded by other DNA sequences in this sample. The rearrangement links TRBV19 to TRBJ1-1, with a weak D call TRBD1 (5 bases). Germline CDR1 reads LNHDA; CDR2 reads SQIVND (reference sequence). V dropped 2 bases and J dropped 5 bases, with 9 bases sitting between them. The CDR3 contains 13 residues. The CDR3 region has the DNA TGTGCCAGTAGTATAACGGGGGGGACTGAAGCTTTCTTT. Its protein product is CASSITGGTEAFF. Looking up the rest from reference TRBV19 and TRBJ1-1 gives the full variable domain: DGGITQSPKYLFRKEGQNVTLSCEQNLNHDAMYWYRQDPGQGLRLIYYSQIVNDFQKGDIAEGYSVSREKKESFPLTVTSAQKNPTAFYLCASSITGGTEAFFGQGTRLTVV.

V is TRBV5-1 and J is TRBJ2-2, with D possibly TRBD2 on 6 matching bases. Germline V gene sequence: CDR1 SGHRS, CDR2 YFSETQ. Trimming left V 9 bases short and J 2 bases short, with 17 bases between. There are 15 residues in the CDR3. The CDR3 reads CATKSGTVNTGELFF. In DNA form, the CDR3 reads TGCGCCACCAAGTCCGGGACTGTAAACACCGGGGAGCTGTTTTTT.

V is TRBV5-1 and J is TRBJ2-1; TRBD2 might be the D (6 bases). The CDR3 runs to 11 residues. Germline CDR1 SGHRS, CDR2 YFSETQ. Trimming pared 9 bases from V and 15 bases from J, leaving 19 bases between. CDR3: CATAEGGLRFF. The CDR3 DNA follows: TGCGCCACCGCGGAGGGCGGTTTGCGGTTCTTC.

The J gene is TRBJ1-6, the V gene TRBV20-1; D gene ambiguous. The CDR3 contains 15 residues. Trimming pared 3 bases from V and 0 bases from J, leaving 9 bases between. CDR1 is DFQATT, CDR2 SNEGSKA, per germline (reference sequence). CDR3 DNA sequence: TGCAGTGCTAGTTCTCGCAGCTCCTATAATTCACCCCTCCACTTT. It is translated as CSASSRSSYNSPLHF.

This clone was counted between two and nine times. The rearrangement joins TRBV5-5 to TRBJ2-1; D is unclear. The CDR3 consists of 15 residues. CDR1 and CDR2 (germline): SGHKS, YYEKEE (reference sequence). V was trimmed by 4 bases and J by 0 bases, leaving 11 bases between them. The CDR3 is CASSPKVSSYNEQFF. The CDR3 DNA is TGTGCCAGCAGCCCGAAAGTCAGCTCCTACAATGAGCAGTTCTTC.

The chain links TRBV30 to TRBJ2-7; D unresolved. With 0 bases removed from V and 7 bases from J, the gap between germline ends came to 13 bases. The CDR3 has 13 residues. Germline V CDR1 and CDR2: GTSNPN, SVGIG (reference sequence). The CDR3 loop is CAWSVQTFREQYF. CDR3 bases: TGTGCCTGGAGTGTGCAGACTTTTCGGGAGCAGTACTTC.

The V and J genes are TRBV5-1 and TRBJ1-5; possible D gene TRBD1, 6 bases. V lost 4 bases and J lost 1, with 12 bases in between. The germline gives CDR1 SGHRS, CDR2 YFSETQ. This CDR3 spans 15 amino acids. DNA of the CDR3: TGCGCCAGCAGCCCACGCGGACAGAGCAATCAGCCCCAGCATTTT. This translates into CASSPRGQSNQPQHF. Supplemented by reference TRBV5-1 and TRBJ1-5, the full variable domain reads KAGVTQTPRYLIKTRGQQVTLSCSPISGHRSVSWYQQTPGQGLQFLFEYFSETQRNKGNFPGRFSGRQFSNSRSEMNVSTLELGDSALYLCASSPRGQSNQPQHFGDGTRLSIL.

The rearrangement joins TRBV7-3 to TRBJ1-1; D perhaps matches TRBD1 (5 bases). Trimming shortened V by 2 bases and J by 3 bases, and 13 bases separated the two germline ends. This CDR3 is 15 amino acids long. From germline, CDR1 is SGHTA and CDR2 FQGTGA. The CDR3 reads CASSLGSGGYTEAFF. The CDR3 DNA reads TGTGCCAGCAGCTTAGGGTCTGGGGGGTACACTGAAGCTTTCTTT.

This clone was observed a single time. An end of the junction does not agree with germline; a read error may underlie this. The chain has TRBV6-5 and TRBJ2-7; possible D gene TRBD2, 6 bases. This CDR3 has 15 residues. Germline V gene data show CDR1 as MNHEY and CDR2 as SVGAGI. The DNA for the CDR3 is TGTGCCAGCAGTTACTCGTACGGGGACTCCAACGAGCAGTACTTC. Translated, it gives CASSYSYGDSNEQYF.

The V gene is TRBV6-2 or TRBV6-3, the J gene TRBJ2-1; D may be TRBD1 (5 bases). This CDR3 region has 18 residues. Germline CDR1 MNHEY, CDR2 SVGEGT. V was pared by 2 bases and J by 2 bases, with 19 bases between. The CDR3, as DNA: TGTGCCAGCAGTTACGAAAAAAGGGGAAAGGTTCCCTACAATGAGCAGTTCTTC. It translates to CASSYEKRGKVPYNEQFF.

The chain is built from TRBV2 and TRBJ1-4, with D maybe TRBD1 (5 bases). This CDR3 contains 14 residues. The V and J ends lost 2 bases and 3 bases respectively, with 7 bases between them. CDR1 is SNHLY and CDR2 is FYNNEI in the germline V gene. The CDR3 DNA reads TGTGCCAGCAGTGAATTGACAGCTAATGAAAAACTGTTTTTT. Protein product: CASSELTANEKLFF. Filled out from reference TRBV2 and TRBJ1-4, the complete variable domain reads EPEVTQTPSHQVTQMGQEVILRCVPISNHLYFYWYRQILGQKVEFLVSFYNNEISEKSEIFDDQFSVERPDGSNFTLKIRSTKLEDSAMYFCASSELTANEKLFFGSGTQLSVL.

The chain combines TRBV9 with TRBJ1-2; 8 bases are a match to TRBD1. The length of the CDR3 is 13 residues. The V segment lost 1 base and the J segment 8 bases; nucleotides outside the gene matches: 4. Germline V gene data show CDR1 as SGDLS and CDR2 as YYNGEE. The CDR3 sequence: CASSVQGALGYTF. The CDR3 region has the DNA TGTGCCAGCAGCGTACAGGGGGCTTTAGGCTACACCTTC. The whole variable domain, remainder taken from reference TRBV9 and TRBJ1-2, is DSGVTQTPKHLITATGQRVTLRCSPRSGDLSVYWYQQSLDQGLQFLIQYYNGEERAKGNILERFSAQQFPDLHSELNLSSLELGDSALYFCASSVQGALGYTFGSGTRLTVV.

This rearrangement joins TRBV12-3 or TRBV12-4 to TRBJ2-1, with D maybe TRBD1 (5 bases). V lost 6 bases, J lost 9 bases, and 9 bases lay in between. This CDR3 comprises 11 residues. For the CDR3, the DNA is TGTGCCAGCAGGTCTAGGGGTGAGCAGTTCTTC. As protein: CASRSRGEQFF.

The rearrangement joins TRBV7-8 to TRBJ2-7; TRBD1 matches at 9 bases. The CDR3 runs to 13 residues. Losses at the gene ends were 5 bases for V and 5 bases for J; bases not matched to a gene: 4. CDR1 is SGHVS, CDR2 FQNEAQ, per germline. The CDR3, as DNA: TGTGCCAGCAGCCGGGACAGGGTCCACGAGCAGTACTTC. Translating it yields CASSRDRVHEQYF.

The rearrangement links TRBV27 to TRBJ2-1; 8 nucleotides agree with TRBD1. Germline trimming cut 7 bases from V and 2 bases from J; bases unmatched to any gene: 7. The CDR3 loop spans 15 amino acids. CDR1 and CDR2 (germline): MNHEY, SMNVEV (reference sequence). The CDR3: CASTSGGQAYNEQFF. The CDR3 coding sequence is TGTGCCAGCACCTCCGGGGGACAGGCCTACAATGAGCAGTTCTTC.

This clone was seen only once. The rearrangement joins TRBV9 to TRBJ1-1; no definite D call. Germline V gene lookup returns CDR1 SGDLS and CDR2 YYNGEE. The CDR3 sequence is 15 residues long. Trimming took 4 bases from V and 2 from J, leaving 15 bases between them. CDR3 region: CASSSRMGSNTEAFF. In nucleotides, the CDR3 is TGTGCCAGCAGCTCCAGGATGGGCTCCAACACTGAAGCTTTCTTT.

The V gene is TRBV20-1, the J gene TRBJ2-7, with D tentatively TRBD1 (6 bases). Germline V lookup: CDR1 DFQATT, CDR2 SNEGSKA (reference sequence). V was shortened by 6 bases and J by 6 bases, with 12 bases between the two germline ends. The CDR3 sequence is 11 residues long. CDR3 protein: CSAHDRSEQYF. The CDR3 coding sequence is TGCAGTGCCCATGACAGGAGCGAGCAGTACTTC.

The rearrangement links TRBV2 to TRBJ1-2; maybe TRBD1 (5 bases). CDR1 and CDR2 (germline): SNHLY, FYNNEI. V was cut by 6 bases and J by 2 bases, with 10 bases left in between. CDR3 length: 13 amino acids. Written as DNA, the CDR3 is TGTGCCAGCAGGGGGGGACTGAACTATGGCTACACCTTC. Translation gives CASRGGLNYGYTF.

The sample holds one count of this clone. The chain combines TRBV27 with TRBJ1-6, with D unclear. The germline gives CDR1 MNHEY, CDR2 SMNVEV (reference sequence). The CDR3 has 15 amino acids. Trimming took off 4 bases at V and 0 bases at J, with 7 bases between the two ends. CDR3 DNA sequence: TGTGCCAGCAGTTCACGGAGCTCCTATAATTCACCCCTCCACTTT. Its translation: CASSSRSSYNSPLHF.

This rearrangement joins TRBV5-1 to TRBJ2-7, with a possible D match to TRBD1 (5 bases). The germline gives CDR1 SGHRS, CDR2 YFSETQ. This CDR3 comprises 15 residues. V was shortened by 0 bases and J by 1 base, with 11 bases between the two germline ends. In DNA form, the CDR3 reads TGCGCCAGCAGCTTGGCCAGGGCTCCATCCTACGAGCAGTACTTC. As protein: CASSLARAPSYEQYF.

This chain uses TRBV7-9 with TRBJ1-4; the D is unclear. Trimming removed 1 base at V and 4 bases at J, with 7 bases between. Germline V CDR1 and CDR2: SEHNR, FQNEAQ (reference sequence). This CDR3 comprises 14 residues. CDR3 loop: CASSLGGLNEKLFF. The CDR3 nucleotides are TGTGCCAGCAGCTTAGGCGGGCTTAATGAAAAACTGTTTTTT. The variable domain in full, completed from reference TRBV7-9 and TRBJ1-4, reads DTGVSQNPRHKITKRGQNVTFRCDPISEHNRLYWYRQTLGQGPEFLTYFQNEAQLEKSRLLSDRFSAERPKGSFSTLEIQRTEQGDSAMYLCASSLGGLNEKLFFGSGTQLSVL.

This clone was seen only once. The V call is TRBV3-1 (or the pseudogene TRBV3-2), the J call TRBJ2-2; the match to TRBD2 covers 12 bases. V trimming: 2 bases; J trimming: 1 base; junction bases outside the gene matches: 17. Germline CDR1 LGHDT, CDR2 YNNKEL (reference sequence). The length of the CDR3 is 22 residues. The CDR3 reads CASSQMGGSGLAGEENTGELFF. For the CDR3, the DNA is TGTGCCAGCAGCCAAATGGGGGGGTCGGGACTAGCGGGCGAAGAGAACACCGGGGAGCTGTTTTTT.

The chain links TRBV27 to TRBJ2-2; D possibly corresponds to TRBD2 (6 bases). CDR1 is MNHEY, CDR2 SMNVEV, per germline (reference sequence). This CDR3 is 17 amino acids long. V was trimmed by 1 base and J by 2 bases, leaving 14 bases between them. In DNA form, the CDR3 reads TGTGCCAGCAGTTTATTTCCCAGCGGGCACAACACCGGGGAGCTGTTTTTT. Translation: CASSLFPSGHNTGELFF.